The 13 T cell receptor beta chains below all came from one sample that was sequenced in a study of control samples from healthy donors and cancer patients. Measured with immunoSEQ multiplex PCR; TCRdb has only the in-frame clones, and not every one. This sample yields about 160,000 clones, of which roughly 94% are seen a single time; 12% to 15% belongs to the top ten. The specimen sequenced was PBMCs. These receptors were obtained from a man in his sixties with colorectal cancer.

V is TRBV12-3 or TRBV12-4 and J is TRBJ1-2; D is uncertain. CDR3 length equals 13 residues. V lost 6 bases, J lost 3 bases, and 11 bases lay in between. This CDR3 reads CASRPALYYGYTF. The CDR3 DNA sequence: TGTGCCAGCAGACCCGCTCTGTACTATGGCTACACCTTC.

This clone came up once. This chain links TRBV19 with TRBJ1-1; the match to TRBD1 covers 9 bases. Germline trimming cut 10 bases from V and 6 bases from J; bases unmatched to any gene: 9. The CDR3 is 13 amino acids. Germline V CDR1 and CDR2: LNHDA, SQIVND (reference sequence). CDR3 residues: CATIIGTGSEAFF. The CDR3 bases are TGTGCCACCATAATCGGGACAGGGTCTGAAGCTTTCTTT.

The rearrangement uses TRBV7-9 and TRBJ2-5, with no clear D. Germline V gives CDR1 SEHNR, CDR2 FQNEAQ (reference sequence). The CDR3 has 15 amino acids. Trimming pared 4 bases from V and 5 bases from J, leaving 17 bases between. In DNA form, the CDR3 reads TGTGCCAGCAGCTCCCCCTCGGACGGACGGGAGACCCAGTACTTC. Its translation is CASSSPSDGRETQYF.

V and J are TRBV10-2 and TRBJ2-2; D is undetermined. The CDR3 loop spans 13 amino acids. Trimming pared 5 bases from V and 1 base from J, leaving 5 bases between. CDR1 is WSHSY, CDR2 SAAADI, per germline. The CDR3 DNA follows: TGCGCCAGCAGTTCACAGAACACCGGGGAGCTGTTTTTT. It specifies CASSSQNTGELFF.

J is TRBJ1-5 and V is TRBV10-3, with 8 positions matching TRBD1. The CDR3 loop spans 14 amino acids. Trimming removed 10 bases from V and 1 base from J; junction bases left unmatched: 6. Looked up from germline, CDR1 is ENHRY and CDR2 is SYGVKD. CDR3 region: CATGDRWSNQPQHF. CDR3 bases: TGTGCCACTGGGGACAGGTGGAGCAATCAGCCCCAGCATTTT.

This clone was observed a few times. The rearrangement uses TRBV18 and TRBJ2-5; D is unclear. The CDR3 covers 14 residues. Looked up from germline, CDR1 is KGHSH and CDR2 is LQKENI. Trimming took 0 bases from V and 5 from J, leaving 10 bases between them. In DNA, the CDR3 is TGTGCCAGCTCACCACCAGTCCCGAGGGAGACCCAGTACTTC. Its translation is CASSPPVPRETQYF.

Here the CDR3 reads CASSPRGLNTEAFF. CDR3 sequence (DNA): TGTGCCAGCAGTCCAAGGGGGCTGAACACTGAAGCTTTCTTT. The chain carries TRBV6-5 and TRBJ1-1; the match to TRBD1 covers 7 bases. The germline V gene has CDR1 MNHEY and CDR2 SVGAGI. This CDR3 comprises 14 residues. J gave up 0 bases and V 5 bases, and 3 bases lay outside the gene matches.

V is TRBV5-4 and J is TRBJ2-1; no reliable D call. Trimming shortened V by 1 base and J by 0 bases, and 11 bases separated the two germline ends. The germline V gene has CDR1 SGHNT and CDR2 YYREEE (reference sequence). CDR3 length equals 16 residues. CDR3 DNA: TGTGCCAGCAGCTTGCTTGGCGGTAACTCCTACAATGAGCAGTTCTTC. Protein product: CASSLLGGNSYNEQFF.

CDR3 loop: CASRGTAHGGDEQYF. The CDR3 region has the DNA TGTGCCAGCAGAGGGACAGCCCACGGCGGCGACGAGCAGTACTTC. V is TRBV27 and J is TRBJ2-7; 7 nucleotides line up with TRBD1. The CDR3 sequence is 15 residues long. Looked up from germline, CDR1 is MNHEY and CDR2 is SMNVEV (reference sequence). The V and J ends lost 6 bases and 5 bases, in that order; junction bases with no gene match: 13.

The chain carries TRBV6-6 and TRBJ2-3; TRBD2 agrees at 13 bases. The junction had 5 bases not matched to a gene; V was cut back by 6 bases and J by 2 bases. Germline V gene lookup returns CDR1 MNHNY and CDR2 SVGAGI (reference sequence). The CDR3 runs 16 residues. The CDR3 nucleotides read TGTGCCAGCAGAAGACTAGCGGGGGGCCTCACAGATACGCAGTATTTT. This codes for CASRRLAGGLTDTQYF.

This chain links TRBV5-1 with TRBJ2-2; 8 positions agree with TRBD1. Germline V gene sequence: CDR1 SGHRS, CDR2 YFSETQ. Trimming cost V 7 bases and J 4 bases; bases outside gene matches: 9. The CDR3 loop spans 15 amino acids. CDR3 sequence (DNA): TGCGCCAGCTCCCGGGGGACAGGCGTCACCGGGGAGCTGTTTTTT. It codes for CASSRGTGVTGELFF.

V and J are TRBV4-3 and TRBJ1-5; D is unclear. Trimming took off 0 bases at V and 1 base at J, with 7 bases between the two ends. Germline CDR1 is LGHNA and CDR2 is YSLEER. The CDR3 has 15 residues. This CDR3 reads CASSQDFGSNQPQHF. DNA for the CDR3: TGCGCCAGCAGCCAAGATTTTGGGAGCAATCAGCCCCAGCATTTT.

This clone was detected only once. The identical CDR3 is also encoded by other nucleotide sequences in the sample. V and J are TRBV9 and TRBJ1-1, with 8 positions matching TRBD1. CDR3 length: 15 residues. CDR1 and CDR2 from the germline V gene are SGDLS and YYNGEE. Losses at the gene ends were 5 bases for V and 0 bases for J; bases not matched to a gene: 6. The CDR3, as DNA: TGTGCCAGCAGTGTTGGACAGGGAATGAACACTGAAGCTTTCTTT. This gives the protein CASSVGQGMNTEAFF.